One sample yielded the 32 T cell receptor beta chains listed below, sequenced in a study of beta chain features in type 1 diabetes. General study points: A moderate, significant TCRB CDR3 shortening appeared in type 1 diabetes across four CD4+ subsets.

These receptors lack a known antigen. Every bit of the isolated RNA underwent reverse transcription, so sequencing read expressed TCRB transcripts. The method was immunoSEQ multiplex PCR; TCRdb's version includes in-frame clones alone and lacks a portion of them. Of fewer than 400,000 clones listed, approximately 9.7% are singletons. The sequenced material came from central memory CD4+ T cells from blood. The receptors here all came from a man aged 30 to 45 with type 1 diabetes.

This chain joins TRBV5-6 and TRBJ2-6; D not certain. V shed 9 bases and J shed 0 bases, with 22 bases lying between them. CDR3 length: 18 residues. Per the germline V gene, CDR1 is SGHDT and CDR2 is YYEEEE. DNA of the CDR3: TGTGCCACCGCATCCTCTTGGGTCCGTAGCTCTGGGGCCAACGTCCTGACTTTC. Translated, it gives CATASSWVRSSGANVLTF. The whole variable domain, filled in from reference TRBV5-6 and TRBJ2-6, reads DAGVTQSPTHLIKTRGQQVTLRCSPKSGHDTVSWYQQALGQGPQFIFQYYEEEERQRGNFPDRFSGHQFPNYSSELNVNALLLGDSALYLCATASSWVRSSGANVLTFGAGSRLTVL.

There are a few counts of this clone. This chain joins TRBV7-9 and TRBJ1-2, with 11 nucleotides matching TRBD1. Germline trimming cut 3 bases from V and 8 bases from J; bases unmatched to any gene: 8. The CDR3 contains 15 residues. Germline V CDR1 and CDR2: SEHNR, FQNEAQ (reference sequence). CDR3 loop: CASSLTGTGGIGYTF. The CDR3 coding sequence is TGTGCCAGCAGCTTGACCGGGACAGGGGGAATCGGCTACACCTTC.

The chain is built from TRBV5-1 and TRBJ1-5; D possibly corresponds to TRBD1 (6 bases). This CDR3 has 18 residues. V lost 4 bases to trimming and J lost 2 bases, with 22 bases between them. Per germline, CDR1 SGHRS and CDR2 YFSETQ. The CDR3 sequence is CASSLLPGGAVGNQPQHF. The CDR3 nucleotides read TGCGCCAGCAGCCTCCTCCCCGGGGGGGCCGTTGGCAATCAGCCCCAGCATTTT.

This clone was seen more than once but under ten times. The genes are TRBV13 and TRBJ2-3; D may be TRBD1 (5 bases). V shed 2 bases and J shed 4 bases, with 13 bases lying between them. From germline, CDR1 is PRHDT and CDR2 FYEKMQ (reference sequence). The CDR3 has 15 amino acids. CDR3 region: CASSLPGAQSDTQYF. The CDR3 bases are TGTGCCAGCAGCTTACCTGGGGCCCAGTCAGATACGCAGTATTTT.

V and J are TRBV30 and TRBJ1-1; no clear D gene. This CDR3 comprises 15 residues. Trimming pared 0 bases from V and 1 base from J, leaving 12 bases between. Looked up from germline, CDR1 is GTSNPN and CDR2 is SVGIG (reference sequence). The CDR3 sequence: CAWSVWEGANTEAFF. The CDR3 DNA sequence: TGTGCCTGGAGTGTCTGGGAGGGTGCGAACACTGAAGCTTTCTTT.

The J gene is TRBJ1-2, the V gene TRBV30; D ambiguous. Trimming removed 1 base from V and 5 bases from J, with 14 bases in between. The CDR3 sequence is 14 residues long. The germline gives CDR1 GTSNPN, CDR2 SVGIG (reference sequence). The DNA of the CDR3 is TGTGCCTGGAGTGCTCCGGGCCGCTTTTATGGCTACACCTTC. Translated: CAWSAPGRFYGYTF.

V is TRBV4-1 and J is TRBJ2-1, with 12 nucleotides matching TRBD1. This CDR3 is 18 amino acids long. Germline V gene sequence: CDR1 MGHRA, CDR2 YSYEKL. V trimming: 4 bases; J trimming: 6 bases; junction bases outside the gene matches: 13. The CDR3 DNA reads as TGCGCCAGCAGCCTTGGGACAGGGGGCGGCAGCGTCAGCAATGAGCAGTTCTTC. Translation: CASSLGTGGGSVSNEQFF.

This clone has a handful of counts. The chain couples TRBV19 to TRBJ1-6; 7 bases match TRBD1. This CDR3 comprises 15 residues. Germline V lookup: CDR1 LNHDA, CDR2 SQIVND (reference sequence). V shed 3 bases, J shed 8 bases, and the junction held 7 bases outside the gene matches. This CDR3 reads CASSIGRQGDSPLHF. CDR3 nucleotide sequence: TGTGCCAGTAGTATTGGGCGGCAGGGGGATTCACCCCTCCACTTT.

The CDR3 DNA reads TGCGCCAGCAGCCAAGGGATAGGGTTCGGAGAAGCTTTCTTT. Amino acids: CASSQGIGFGEAFF. The chain employs TRBV4-3 and TRBJ1-1, with D unclear. The CDR3 length is 14 residues. Per the germline V gene, CDR1 is LGHNA and CDR2 is YSLEER. The V gene lost 1 base and the J gene lost 8 bases, with 14 bases spanning the gap.

In DNA form, the CDR3 reads TGTGCCAGCCAACCGGGACAGGGGGCTAATTTGCCCCAGCATTTT. Encoded protein: CASQPGQGANLPQHF. This chain connects TRBV27 to TRBJ1-5; 12 bases map to TRBD1. The CDR3 sequence is 15 residues long. Germline V gives CDR1 MNHEY, CDR2 SMNVEV (reference sequence). The ends lost 8 bases at V and 9 bases at J; junction bases unmatched: 11.

This clone was recorded a few times. The J gene is TRBJ2-7, the V gene TRBV12-5; no clear D. The germline V gene encodes CDR1 LGHNT and CDR2 FRNRAP. The V end lost 5 bases, the J end lost 3 bases, and 11 bases lay between the germline ends. The CDR3 contains 13 residues. CDR3 region: CASGLQTDYEQYF. CDR3 DNA sequence: TGTGCTAGTGGTCTCCAGACCGACTACGAGCAGTACTTC.

In this sample, this clone turned up a few times. The V call is TRBV6-1, the J call TRBJ2-3; D call uncertain. The CDR3 totals 12 residues. V shed 4 bases and J shed 8 bases, with 10 bases lying between them. CDR1 is MNHNS and CDR2 is SASEGT in the germline V gene. CDR3 residues: CASSGNRVTQYF. CDR3 DNA sequence: TGTGCCAGCAGTGGCAATCGAGTTACGCAGTATTTT.

In this sample, this clone turned up a few times. This sequence joins TRBV23-1 and TRBJ2-7, with no clear D. TRBV23-1 is placed among ORFs of uncertain function. This CDR3 region has 11 residues. With 9 bases removed from V and 2 bases from J, the gap between germline ends came to 8 bases. The CDR3 nucleotides read TGCGCCAGGGGTCTTCCCTACGAGCAGTACTTC. Amino acid sequence: CARGLPYEQYF.

The chain is built from TRBV28 and TRBJ2-2; 7 bases are a match to TRBD1. Germline V gives CDR1 MDHEN, CDR2 SYDVKM. This CDR3 comprises 15 residues. V gave up 6 bases and J gave up 3 bases; unmatched junction bases: 7. CDR3 coding DNA: TGTGCCAGCAGATATACAGGGGCCCACACCGGGGAGCTGTTTTTT. Encoded protein: CASRYTGAHTGELFF.

The chain combines TRBV10-3 with TRBJ1-1; maybe TRBD1 (6 bases). Trimming left V 6 bases short and J 3 bases short, with 17 bases between. CDR3 length equals 15 residues. Germline CDR1 is ENHRY and CDR2 is SYGVKD. CDR3 DNA: TGTGCCATCAGCTTTAGACAGGAACGGTACACTGAAGCTTTCTTT. This sequence encodes CAISFRQERYTEAFF.

In its sample, this clone was seen a few times. The chain carries TRBV9 and TRBJ2-5, with D possibly TRBD2 on 5 matching bases. CDR3 length: 14 residues. V lost 0 bases and J lost 3, with 9 bases in between. Germline V gene lookup returns CDR1 SGDLS and CDR2 YYNGEE. The CDR3 is CASSVGTSEETQYF. The CDR3, as DNA: TGTGCCAGCAGCGTAGGGACTTCCGAAGAGACCCAGTACTTC.

The rearrangement uses TRBV27 and TRBJ1-6, with TRBD1 matching 8 bases. Losses at the gene ends were 2 bases for V and 7 bases for J; bases not matched to a gene: 4. The CDR3 extends over 15 amino acids. The germline CDR1 and CDR2 sequences are MNHEY and SMNVEV (reference sequence). The CDR3 coding sequence is TGTGCCAGCAGTTTAGGGGGACAGGTCAATTCACCCCTCCACTTT. This sequence encodes CASSLGGQVNSPLHF.

Comment on this clone: Additional DNA sequences in this sample encode the identical CDR3. The chain employs TRBV9 and TRBJ2-3; tentatively, D is TRBD1 or TRBD2 (5 bases each). CDR1 and CDR2 from the germline V gene are SGDLS and YYNGEE. V gave up 0 bases and J gave up 0 bases, with 8 bases separating them. This CDR3 spans 15 amino acids. The CDR3 DNA follows: TGTGCCAGCAGCGTAGCCGGGGCTAGCACAGATACGCAGTATTTT. Its protein product is CASSVAGASTDTQYF.

This clone has a handful of counts. V is TRBV6-6 and J is TRBJ2-3, with a weak D call TRBD2 (6 bases). V was clipped by 0 bases and J by 0 bases, with 10 bases between them. Germline V lookup: CDR1 MNHNY, CDR2 SVGAGI (reference sequence). The CDR3 consists of 16 residues. The DNA for the CDR3 is TGTGCCAGCAGTTACTCGATGGGACTCAGCACAGATACGCAGTATTTT. Protein product: CASSYSMGLSTDTQYF.

This clone was detected a few times. V gene TRBV7-2 combines with J gene TRBJ2-3, with TRBD2 matching 9 bases. This CDR3 spans 17 amino acids. Looked up from germline, CDR1 is SGHTA and CDR2 is FQGNSA. The J segment lost 6 bases and the V segment lost 0 bases, leaving 10 bases of the junction unmatched. The CDR3 nucleotides are TGTGCCAGCAGCTTAGCCTTAACAGCGGGGGGACGCGATACGCAGTATTTT. Translation gives CASSLALTAGGRDTQYF.

This clone turned up a few times. The rearrangement uses TRBV5-1 and TRBJ2-5; weak D call: TRBD2 (6 bases). The V end was cut by 2 bases, the J end by 3 bases, with 14 bases between. Germline V gene data show CDR1 as SGHRS and CDR2 as YFSETQ. This CDR3 comprises 15 residues. CDR3 sequence reads: CASSLTTGSKETQYF. The CDR3 bases are TGCGCCAGCAGCTTAACTACCGGGAGCAAAGAGACCCAGTACTTC.

The chain carries TRBV5-4 and TRBJ2-3; TRBD1 aligns across 8 bases. V was clipped by 2 bases and J by 4 bases; unmatched bases: 6. Germline CDR1 is SGHNT and CDR2 is YYREEE (reference sequence). The CDR3 runs 15 residues. DNA for the CDR3: TGTGCCAGCAGCTTTCCAGGGGGCATAGCAGATACGCAGTATTTT. Residues: CASSFPGGIADTQYF.

This chain joins TRBV29-1 and TRBJ2-7; D might be TRBD1 or TRBD2, each matching 5 bases. The CDR3 is made up of 13 amino acids. Between the trimmed V and J ends, which lost 7 bases and 6 bases, there was a span of 19 bases. CDR1 is SQVTM, CDR2 ANQGSEA, per germline. DNA of the CDR3: TGCAGCGCTGGCAGGGACCTACGGGGCGAGCAGTACTTC. Encoded protein: CSAGRDLRGEQYF.

This clone was observed a single time. The chain links TRBV2 to TRBJ2-3, with TRBD1 matching 7 bases. Unmatched junction bases numbered 4, after V lost 2 bases and J lost 5 bases. Germline CDR1 is SNHLY and CDR2 is FYNNEI. This CDR3 has 14 amino acids. The chain's CDR3 is CASSEQGVLDTQYF. The CDR3 DNA is TGTGCCAGCAGTGAACAGGGGGTGTTAGATACGCAGTATTTT.

This clone was counted once. This sequence joins TRBV7-2 and TRBJ1-5; maybe TRBD1 (5 bases). V lost 3 bases to trimming and J lost 6 bases, with 15 bases between them. Germline CDR1 and CDR2: SGHTA and FQGNSA. This CDR3 contains 15 residues. The CDR3 sequence: CASSLAGRTAQPQHF. In DNA form, the CDR3 reads TGTGCCAGCAGCTTGGCGGGACGGACGGCTCAGCCCCAGCATTTT.

This clone was recorded a few times. V and J are TRBV7-2 and TRBJ2-7; a weak D match, TRBD2 (8 bases). Germline loops: CDR1 SGHTA, CDR2 FQGNSA. Deletions cut 7 bases from V and 5 bases from J, with 24 bases between. The length of the CDR3 is 16 residues. The CDR3 spells CASTPGGGYGAHEQYF. The DNA for the CDR3 is TGTGCCAGCACCCCGGGAGGGGGCTACGGGGCCCACGAGCAGTACTTC.

This clone turned up a few times. V is TRBV18 and J is TRBJ2-3; D is unclear. This CDR3 region has 15 residues. Trimming removed 1 base at V and 12 bases at J, with 20 bases between. Germline-derived CDR1 and CDR2 are KGHSH and LQKENI. CDR3 sequence: CASSPRWQEPLQQYF. The CDR3 DNA sequence: TGTGCCAGCTCACCACGGTGGCAGGAGCCCTTACAACAGTATTTT.

The CDR3 region is CASSVVPSHEQFF. The CDR3 nucleotides read TGTGCCAGCAGCGTAGTCCCCTCTCATGAGCAGTTCTTC. This chain connects TRBV9 to TRBJ2-1, with D uncertain. Germline CDR1 reads SGDLS; CDR2 reads YYNGEE. V was shortened by 0 bases and J by 8 bases, with 9 bases between the two germline ends. The CDR3 has 13 amino acids. The variable domain in full, with the rest retrieved from reference TRBV9 and TRBJ2-1, is DSGVTQTPKHLITATGQRVTLRCSPRSGDLSVYWYQQSLDQGLQFLIQYYNGEERAKGNILERFSAQQFPDLHSELNLSSLELGDSALYFCASSVVPSHEQFFGPGTRLTVL.

The chain couples TRBV7-8 to TRBJ1-2; possible D gene TRBD1, 6 bases. CDR3 length: 15 amino acids. Germline V CDR1 and CDR2: SGHVS, FQNEAQ. The V end was cut by 1 base, the J end by 3 bases, with 12 bases between. The chain's CDR3 is CASSLGPRGDYGYTF. CDR3 in DNA: TGTGCCAGCAGCTTAGGGCCCAGGGGTGACTATGGCTACACCTTC. Full variable domain (rest looked up from reference TRBV7-8 and TRBJ1-2): GAGVSQSPRYKVAKRGQDVALRCDPISGHVSLFWYQQALGQGPEFLTYFQNEAQLDKSGLPSDRFFAERPEGSVSTLKIQRTQQEDSAVYLCASSLGPRGDYGYTFGSGTRLTVV.

The chain recombines TRBV7-2 with TRBJ2-1, with no clear D. CDR1 and CDR2 from the germline V gene are SGHTA and FQGNSA. The V gene lost 1 base and the J gene lost 9 bases, with 16 bases spanning the gap. The CDR3 is 15 amino acids. The CDR3, as DNA: TGTGCCAGCAGCTTAGAGGTCGGTAGGGATACTGAGCAGTTCTTC. This translates into CASSLEVGRDTEQFF. Full variable domain (remainder filled in from reference TRBV7-2 and TRBJ2-1): GAGVSQSPSNKVTEKGKDVELRCDPISGHTALYWYRQSLGQGLEFLIYFQGNSAPDKSGLPSDRFSAERTGGSVSTLTIQRTQQEDSAVYLCASSLEVGRDTEQFFGPGTRLTVL.

This clone turned up a few times. The rearrangement uses TRBV7-2 and TRBJ2-3; TRBD1 matches 7 bases. The V gene end was trimmed by 5 bases and the J gene end by 6 bases; junction bases not matched to a gene: 14. Germline V gene data show CDR1 as SGHTA and CDR2 as FQGNSA. There are 16 residues in the CDR3. CDR3 coding DNA: TGTGCCAGCAGCCAAGGGGGCACGCTAGGGCCGGATACGCAGTATTTT. It is translated as CASSQGGTLGPDTQYF.

This clone came up a few times. J is TRBJ2-3 and V is TRBV7-2; D gene unclear. The CDR3 covers 12 residues. Trimming took off 5 bases at V and 8 bases at J, with 11 bases between the two ends. The V gene's germline CDR1 is SGHTA and CDR2 FQGNSA. The CDR3 protein is CASSPPRGTQYF. CDR3 DNA: TGTGCCAGCAGCCCGCCTAGAGGTACGCAGTATTTT.